This section outlines one TCR beta chain sequence together with its context. Its antigen is not yet known. No clone much larger than this one lies a single base away; base qualities are absent. The data were taken from a study of cytomegalovirus exposure and HLA in healthy donors (dated 2017 in TCRdb). Notes on the research overall: An earlier analysis of several hundred of the donors reported over 250 Gb of sequence data and 90 million to 120 million unique TCR beta sequences obtained from about 179 million T cells. An early release covering roughly 580 HLA-typed donors comprised 250 to 350 gigabases of sequencing data and 85 million or so unique TCR sequences. Of the roughly 410 genotyped donors, approximately 81% were placed in the genetic ancestry cluster associated with self-reported Caucasian donors. The study aimed to test whether cataloging public T cell receptors could reveal signatures of past pathogen exposure. The T cell repertoires of about 700 subjects were profiled by immunosequencing and related to cytomegalovirus serostatus. In addition to the first cohort of roughly 670 subjects, a separate validation cohort of 120 different subjects was used. To predict cytomegalovirus infection status, the study brought together high-throughput TCR immunosequencing, statistical association of individual TCRs with disease status, and machine learning. A later analysis re-examined previously published TCR beta repertoires from several hundred donors and added high-resolution HLA genotyping to investigate patterns of TCR occurrence. Rather than using new phenotypic data, the later analysis identified candidate immune exposures from TCR beta sequences and from how often those sequences occurred across donors. An earlier analysis of roughly 580 of the donors used high-throughput TCR beta sequencing to judge whether each TCR beta V gene segment behaved as functional or pseudogenic. Donor age, sex, ethnicity and CMV serostatus were compiled together with the repertoire data. Genome-wide SNP genotypes for about 65% of the roughly 670 donors were used in a later genetic analysis, which treated that subset as a discovery cohort. All discovery cohort repertoires had been generated using a single sequencing platform. Class I and class II HLA loci were covered by the typing at four-digit resolution. The number of donors typed differed by locus, with 629-630 for A, B, C, DRB1 and DQB1, around 500 for DQA1, some 570 for DPA1, and some 450 for DPB1. Because of strong linkage in the cohort, four or five DR-DQ haplotypes were treated as single units for association and clustering. Across 300 to 500 genotyped donors of the cohort, an average of about 220,000 unique TCR beta nucleotide sequences per donor were sequenced, and roughly 18% of those sequences were non-productive.

From a lookup of the germline V gene, CDR1 and CDR2 are SNHLY and FYNNEI. The CDR3 spans 13 residues, from the cysteine through the phenylalanine. Kept here is only the CDR3 DNA, which spans 39 bases and is read in frame from base 1. V and J lose 7 bases and 0 bases, and a span of 7 bases separates them. The receptor library was made with the immunoSEQ multiplex PCR assay. For the multiplex PCR, a mixture combining 60 forward primers for TCR Vbeta segments and 13 reverse primers for TCR Jbeta segments was used. Amplification of the CDR3 region of rearranged TCR beta genes was performed with a multiplex PCR assay on genomic DNA. The Illumina HiSeq System was used to sequence the amplified TCR beta libraries as 87-base-pair reads. The authors processed their data as follows. In a later analysis, 80 million or so unique TCR beta chains were counted across the approximately 670 repertoires, and approximately 9.9 million of these chains were shared by at least two donors. Raw reads were error-corrected and collapsed into unique sequences with a nearest-neighbor algorithm that merged closely related sequences to remove PCR and sequencing errors. V, D and J gene segments were assigned by aligning CDR3 sequences to IMGT reference sequences. For a sequence to be retained, a match of at least six nucleotides was required to both a V gene segment and a J gene segment. A rearrangement counted as productive if the CDR3 had no stop codons and remained in frame with V and J, and every other rearrangement counted as non-productive. Following IMGT convention, CDR3 was defined as the stretch from the second conserved V-encoded cysteine up to the conserved J-encoded phenylalanine. The earlier analysis of some 600 of the donors excluded sequences that lacked an unambiguous match to a single V gene segment. An earlier analysis of a few hundred of the donors called V segments functional above 56.7% productive rearrangements and segregating when the between-donor standard deviation exceeded 5%. A statistical classification framework was developed to diagnose cytomegalovirus status using the catalog of TCR beta chain sequences. V and J gene assignment, in a later analysis, came from comparing TCR nucleotide sequences with IMGT/GENE-DB human TR gene sequences. The TCRdist pipeline was used in a later analysis to assign CDR3 sequences and most-parsimonious VDJ recombination scenarios. In a later analysis, each TCR beta chain was defined by its CDR3 amino acid sequence together with its V-gene family, and reads lacking a unique V-gene family were excluded. To address suspected cross-contamination and a sequencing artifact, a later analysis removed approximately 590 highly shared, low-generation-probability nucleotide sequences. For each public chain, a later analysis derived a clonal expansion index from normalized ranks of inferred template counts within each repertoire. In a later analysis, generation probabilities were computed with a VDJ recombination model fitted to out-of-frame rearrangements, and the resulting probabilities were checked against IGoR. A later analysis scored TCR-TCR, TCR-HLA and TCR-CMV co-occurrence with hypergeometric tests, applying a repertoire-size bias correction to TCR pairs. A later analysis estimated false discovery rates by permuting HLA or CMV assignments 20 times. In a later analysis, co-occurring TCRs were grouped using DBSCAN, and TCRdist sequence similarity was added for clustering within HLA-allele-positive subsets. Co-occurrence clustering excluded repertoires with fewer than 30,000 or more than 120,000 public chains, plus five with anomalous nucleotide sharing. The clones in this table, taken by TCRdb from immuneACCESS, are in-frame only. Not every clone is retained; where verified, under half of the shortfall comes from an unresolved V gene, and the cause of the rest is unknown. V and J calls and clone size are copied from that table; D and trimming were computed from the DNA. For this sample there are about 98,000 clones; around 75% appear just once. The top ten clonotypes cover 9.5% to 13% of the sample.

Study-wide findings and limitations: Most TCR sequences were observed very rarely across donors, whereas some public TCRs were present in many individuals. Sequencing depth was assumed to be roughly uniform across donors in the presence/absence analyses, though that assumption may not hold. Some IMGT-functional V segments, including TRBV6-2 and TRBV6-3, could not be told apart with the 87-base-pair reads, so those segments were excluded. According to a later analysis, parvovirus B19, influenza, CMV and Epstein-Barr virus appeared linked to several top co-occurrence clusters. The study gave a list of about 170 TCR beta chains associated with cytomegalovirus. An earlier analysis of several hundred of the donors showed that most TCR beta V segments appeared in productive rearrangements either about 90% or about 30% of the time, which broadly matched IMGT annotations. Most CMV-associated TCR beta chains appeared to be HLA-restricted in a later analysis, and the HLA associations seemed to be driven largely by CMV exposure. Because HLA typing was missing for some donors at each locus, association tests included only the typed subset. This cohort had only TCR beta chains sequenced, and the lack of alpha or paired-chain data limited which features could be detected. When HLA alleles, especially DR and DQ, strongly co-occurred, attributing TCR associations to individual alleles was difficult. A further reported finding was that TCR beta sequences accurately predicted the HLA-A and HLA-B alleles for most subjects in the first cohort. The authors suggested that the approach could potentially be extended to other disease states and immunological phenotypes. In both the original and validation cohorts, the classifier was reported to diagnose cytomegalovirus status with high specificity and sensitivity. For the cohort, immune exposure information was limited to CMV serostatus. A later analysis found that HLA-associated TCR beta chains were more clonally expanded and had lower generation probabilities than equally common non-associated chains. Specific HLA alleles were associated with 15,000 to 20,000 TCR beta sequences at a false discovery rate of 0.05 in a later analysis. Compared with the approximately 700-donor mean, donors in an Asian-associated ancestry cluster had fewer N-insertions in productive TCRs, according to a later genetic analysis. According to a later analysis, TCR association rates differed among HLA loci, with DRB1 alleles showing the most associated TCRs and HLA-C alleles showing the fewest. A few of the identified cytomegalovirus-associated TCR beta chains were confirmed in vitro to be specific for cytomegalovirus antigens. An association between a missense DCLRE1C variant and V-gene and J-gene trimming of TCR beta chains was found in a later genetic analysis and replicated in an independent cohort. Correlated functional status among segregating V segments might be attributable to linkage disequilibrium, but an unknown experimental factor could not be ruled out. A cluster of highly shared sequence variants was judged likely to be a technical artifact of the sequencing pipeline. Because counts were too low, approximately 15 rarely observed V segments, including chromosome 9 orphons, were excluded from the earlier analysis of 587 of the donors.

In total, 630 or so healthy bone marrow donors made up the cohort. Cohort members were all nominally healthy when sampled, although unrecorded immune exposures were likely present. The donor was CMV seropositive and belonged to the group of 250 to 300 seropositive cohort members. Every donor gave a peripheral blood sample, and the peripheral blood mononuclear cells from that sample were used for TCR beta sequencing. Genomic DNA extraction from the blood cell samples was performed with the Qiagen DNeasy Blood Extraction Kit. The sequence was collected from a man aged 18 to 29 in good health and CMV-seropositive. This chain joins TRBV2 to TRBJ1-5; possibly the D gene is TRBD1, per 5 matching bases. The sample was PBMCs. DNA sequence: TGTGCCAGCAACCAGGGTAGCAATCAGCCCCAGCATTTT. Its coded protein is CASNQGSNQPQHF.